This TCR beta chain was sequenced in a study of T-cell memory formation after mild COVID-19. The TCR alpha and TCR beta cDNA libraries, bearing sample barcodes and UMIs, were generated by 5'RACE using constant-segment primers. MiXCR, applied by TCRdb to the 5' RACE reads, yields one record per CDR3 protein. The sample has some 340,000 distinct CDR3 sequences, around 13% seen once; the top ten hold 20% to 25%. V shed 5 bases, J shed 7 bases, and the junction held 9 bases outside the gene matches. Germline CDR1 LNHNV, CDR2 YYDKDF (reference sequence). CDR3 length: 15 residues. Study outcomes and limitations: Later expanders leaned toward CD4+, whereas clones contracting from day 15 to 85 were balanced CD4/CD8. In pre-infection memory, a portion of responding clones appeared, which suggested that cross-reactive memory joined.

A note on this clonotype: Its specificity is not known.

The receptor was derived from a man between 18 and 29 years old who had mild COVID-19 (a few samples of this study predate the infection). Cell type and time point are not known. The source material was PBMCs or a T cell subset sorted from them (not recorded which). This chain links TRBV15 with TRBJ2-3, with 10 bases that match TRBD2. The CDR3 here is CATSLSGGATYTQYF. The CDR3 DNA reads as TGTGCCACCAGCCTGAGCGGGGGGGCCACTTATACGCAGTATTTT.